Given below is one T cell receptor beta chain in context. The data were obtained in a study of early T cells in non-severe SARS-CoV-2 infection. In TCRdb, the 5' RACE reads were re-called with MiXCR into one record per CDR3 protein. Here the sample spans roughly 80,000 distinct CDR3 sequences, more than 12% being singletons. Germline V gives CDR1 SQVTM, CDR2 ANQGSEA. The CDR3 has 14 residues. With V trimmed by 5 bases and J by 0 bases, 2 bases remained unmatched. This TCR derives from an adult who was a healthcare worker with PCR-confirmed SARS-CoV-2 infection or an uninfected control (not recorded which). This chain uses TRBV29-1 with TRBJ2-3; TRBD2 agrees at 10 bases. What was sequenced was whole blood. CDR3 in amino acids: CSVYSGRSTDTQYF. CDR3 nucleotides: TGCAGCGTTTATAGCGGGAGGAGCACAGATACGCAGTATTTT.